Here is one T cell receptor beta chain with its context. Its target is not known. The source of the sample is a study of PD-1 blockade in classical Hodgkin lymphoma. Study outcomes and limitations: Compared with baseline, CD4+ but not CD8+ TCR diversity had risen significantly by C4D1. Later analyses included only patients treated at least 1 year post-ASCT.

After autologous stem cell transplantation all patients relapsed, and prior brentuximab vedotin exposure differed between cohorts. Complete response, partial response or progressive disease constituted the best response categories observed. Some clones are missing from TCRdb's copy, which holds only in-frame ones; the method was immunoSEQ multiplex PCR. This repertoire shows 40,000 to 60,000 clones, just under 75% found once; its top ten account for less than 15%. The CDR3 runs to 20 residues. CDR1 MRHNA and CDR2 SNTAGT come from the germline V gene. Trimming removed 3 bases from V and 7 bases from J; junction bases left unmatched: 18.

This specimen consisted of peripheral blood mononuclear cells (PBMCs), obtained before the second cycle of nivolumab. This TCR was sampled from a human donor with classical Hodgkin lymphoma. The gene calls are TRBV6-4 and TRBJ2-1; 13 bases fit TRBD2. The CDR3 loop reads CASSEVPGTSGIEGGNEQFF. CDR3 DNA sequence: TGTGCCAGCAGTGAGGTTCCCGGGACTAGCGGGATAGAAGGCGGTAATGAGCAGTTCTTC.